The next 26 T cell receptor beta chains were all read from a single sample in a study of beta chain features in type 1 diabetes. The whole isolated RNA underwent reverse transcription, so sequencing captured expressed TCRB transcripts. Here immunoSEQ multiplex PCR was the method, and the copy in TCRdb shows in-frame clones only, minus some. The sample records a few hundred thousand clones, 14% being singletons. The sequencing sample was made of central memory CD4+ T cells from blood. These receptors originate from a man under 40 in good health.

This clone has just a few counts. The chain joins TRBV7-2 to TRBJ1-1; TRBD1 matches at 7 bases. V lost 6 bases, J lost 4 bases, and 11 bases stayed unmatched. CDR1 and CDR2 from the germline V gene are SGHTA and FQGNSA. CDR3 length: 15 residues. The DNA of the CDR3 is TGTGCCAGCAGGGTCGGGACAGTTTCCCGCACTGAAGCTTTCTTT. Amino acids: CASRVGTVSRTEAFF.

This clone was counted at least ten times. This chain joins TRBV2 and TRBJ2-2; 10 bases match TRBD1. V lost 5 bases, J lost 5 bases, and 8 bases stayed unmatched. CDR1 is SNHLY, CDR2 FYNNEI, per germline. The CDR3 loop spans 16 amino acids. The DNA for the CDR3 is TGTGCCAGCAGTCCGACCGGGACAGGGGTTACCGGGGAGCTGTTTTTT. This translates into CASSPTGTGVTGELFF.

The table lists this clone with a few counts. The chain combines TRBV11-1 with TRBJ2-7, with D perhaps TRBD1 or TRBD2 (6 bases each). V gave up 4 bases and J gave up 2 bases, with 9 bases separating them. In germline, CDR1 is SGHAT, CDR2 FQDESV (reference sequence). The CDR3 has 13 amino acids. The CDR3 reads CASSSRGPYEQYF. The CDR3 nucleotides are TGTGCCAGCAGCTCCCGGGGGCCCTACGAGCAGTACTTC. The full variable domain, in which reference TRBV11-1 and TRBJ2-7 provide the parts outside the CDR3, is EAEVAQSPRYKITEKSQAVAFWCDPISGHATLYWYRQILGQGPELLVQFQDESVVDDSQLPKDRFSAERLKGVDSTLKIQPAELGDSAMYLCASSSRGPYEQYFGPGTRLTVT.

The chain couples TRBV6-1 to TRBJ1-5; D gene ambiguous. Germline V gene data show CDR1 as MNHNS and CDR2 as SASEGT. Trimming stripped 3 bases from V and 5 bases from J, with 11 bases between. This CDR3 contains 14 residues. In DNA, the CDR3 is TGTGCCAGCAGTGAGCTAAATGTTGATCAGCCCCAGCATTTT. Translated, it gives CASSELNVDQPQHF.

A few counts support this clone. The gene calls are TRBV11-2 and TRBJ2-1, with D hard to call. CDR3 length: 17 amino acids. Germline V lookup: CDR1 SGHAT, CDR2 FQNNGV. Trimming removed 5 bases from V and 2 bases from J, with 19 bases in between. As DNA, the CDR3 is TGTGCCAGCAGCCAGTACACCCGGATAGTACCCTACAATGAGCAGTTCTTC. Its protein product is CASSQYTRIVPYNEQFF.

The V and J genes are TRBV5-6 and TRBJ1-3; D is undetermined. V was clipped by 2 bases and J by 2 bases, with 8 bases between them. CDR3 length: 14 amino acids. Germline V gene sequence: CDR1 SGHDT, CDR2 YYEEEE. CDR3 DNA sequence: TGTGCCAGCAGCTTACCTCGGACTGGAAACACCATATATTTT. Translated: CASSLPRTGNTIYF.

The rearrangement links TRBV15 to TRBJ1-4; D is ambiguous. Germline V lookup: CDR1 LNHNV, CDR2 YYDKDF (reference sequence). Trimming cost V 1 base and J 5 bases, with 11 bases left between them. CDR3 length: 15 amino acids. The CDR3 spells CATSRVFTSNEKLFF. In nucleotides, the CDR3 is TGTGCCACCAGCAGAGTTTTCACCTCCAATGAAAAACTGTTTTTT.

The chain combines TRBV9 with TRBJ2-5, with D possibly TRBD1 on 6 matching bases. The germline V and J ends were trimmed by 3 bases and 7 bases, with 13 bases remaining between them. The CDR3 sequence is 13 residues long. Germline assignment: CDR1 SGDLS and CDR2 YYNGEE. CDR3 DNA: TGTGCCAGCAGCGCTGTCCTAGGGGGGACCCAGTACTTC. It translates to CASSAVLGGTQYF.

V gene TRBV29-1 combines with J gene TRBJ1-1, with D possibly matching TRBD1 (6 bases). The CDR3 is made up of 13 amino acids. The germline V and J ends were trimmed by 7 bases and 4 bases, with 16 bases remaining between them. Looked up from germline, CDR1 is SQVTM and CDR2 is ANQGSEA. The CDR3 nucleotides read TGCAGCGGCCTACAGGGAATTGGCACTGAAGCTTTCTTT. This codes for CSGLQGIGTEAFF.

This clone was found many times. CDR3 sequence reads: CASSSGQFSGANVLTF. As DNA, the CDR3 is TGTGCCAGCAGCTCGGGACAGTTCTCTGGGGCCAACGTCCTGACTTTC. The V call is TRBV7-2, the J call TRBJ2-6, with TRBD1 matching 7 bases. The CDR3 contains 16 residues. Germline V gene sequence: CDR1 SGHTA, CDR2 FQGNSA. V lost 4 bases and J lost 0; bases outside the gene matches: 3.

This clone was counted ten times or more. V and J are TRBV10-3 and TRBJ2-5; TRBD1 aligns across 7 bases. This CDR3 comprises 13 residues. The ends lost 3 bases at V and 5 bases at J; junction bases unmatched: 3. Germline lookup yields CDR1 ENHRY and CDR2 SYGVKD. The CDR3 loop reads CAISDGTAETQYF. The CDR3 nucleotides are TGTGCCATCAGTGACGGGACAGCGGAGACCCAGTACTTC.

This clone was counted a few times. The CDR3 is CASSPNGQGYEQYF. In DNA form, the CDR3 reads TGCGCCAGCAGCCCTAACGGACAGGGCTACGAGCAGTACTTC. The V call is TRBV5-1, the J call TRBJ2-7, with 8 positions matching TRBD1. V dropped 4 bases and J dropped 3; count of bases not matched to a gene: 6. Germline loops: CDR1 SGHRS, CDR2 YFSETQ. The length of the CDR3 is 14 residues. The whole variable domain, filled in from reference TRBV5-1 and TRBJ2-7, reads KAGVTQTPRYLIKTRGQQVTLSCSPISGHRSVSWYQQTPGQGLQFLFEYFSETQRNKGNFPGRFSGRQFSNSRSEMNVSTLELGDSALYLCASSPNGQGYEQYFGPGTRLTVT.

There are a few counts of this clone. CDR3 region: CASSTYRDEETQYF. The CDR3 DNA reads TGTGCCAGCAGCACCTACAGGGATGAAGAGACCCAGTACTTC. V and J are TRBV7-9 and TRBJ2-5; D is possibly TRBD1 (6 bases). The CDR3 extends over 14 amino acids. Germline CDR1 SEHNR, CDR2 FQNEAQ (reference sequence). Trimming took off 5 bases at V and 3 bases at J, with 13 bases between the two ends.

This clone has only a few counts. J is TRBJ2-7 and V is TRBV7-6; 8 bases align to TRBD2. Trimming removed 5 bases from V and 9 bases from J; junction bases left unmatched: 12. Looked up from germline, CDR1 is SGHVS and CDR2 is FNYEAQ. This CDR3 spans 14 amino acids. The CDR3: CASSLSGGTLGQYF. In DNA, the CDR3 is TGTGCCAGCAGCCTGAGCGGGGGCACGTTGGGGCAGTACTTC.

This chain connects TRBV4-1 to TRBJ2-5, with D perhaps matching TRBD1 (6 bases). CDR3 size: 14 residues. Germline loops: CDR1 MGHRA, CDR2 YSYEKL. Trimming left V 4 bases short and J 5 bases short, with 14 bases between. CDR3 region: CASSLPGVEETQYF. DNA of the CDR3: TGCGCCAGCAGCCTGCCAGGGGTTGAGGAGACCCAGTACTTC.

This chain connects TRBV29-1 to TRBJ2-7, with D perhaps matching TRBD1 (6 bases). V was clipped by 4 bases and J by 2 bases, with 9 bases between them. CDR3 length: 12 residues. Germline V gives CDR1 SQVTM, CDR2 ANQGSEA. As DNA, the CDR3 is TGCAGCGTTGGAGGGGGAACCTACGAGCAGTACTTC. This codes for CSVGGGTYEQYF.

This sequence joins TRBV4-3 and TRBJ1-1; 8 bases align to TRBD1. J lost 8 bases, V lost 3 bases, and 11 bases had no gene match. The CDR3 extends over 15 amino acids. Per germline, CDR1 LGHNA and CDR2 YSLEER. The chain's CDR3 is CASSQPGQGRGEAFF. Written as DNA, the CDR3 is TGCGCCAGCAGCCAGCCCGGACAGGGTCGGGGGGAAGCTTTCTTT.

The gene calls are TRBV6-5 and TRBJ1-1; D is undetermined. The V end lost 7 bases, the J end lost 1 base, and 10 bases lay between the germline ends. The germline V gene has CDR1 MNHEY and CDR2 SVGAGI. The CDR3 consists of 13 residues. CDR3 amino acids: CASNSPKNTEAFF. The CDR3 bases are TGTGCCAGCAACTCCCCCAAGAACACTGAAGCTTTCTTT.

This clone has more than one count but fewer than ten. The gene calls are TRBV18 and TRBJ2-2; D unclear. Germline V CDR1 and CDR2: KGHSH, LQKENI. Trimming took off 3 bases at V and 6 bases at J, with 20 bases between the two ends. This CDR3 is built from 17 residues. CDR3 bases: TGTGCCAGCTCACCCCTCCCACTTCTGGGAAACGCCGGGGAGCTGTTTTTT. Translating gives CASSPLPLLGNAGELFF.

The V call is TRBV19, the J call TRBJ1-1; no reliable D call. CDR1 is LNHDA and CDR2 is SQIVND in the germline V gene (reference sequence). CDR3 size: 13 residues. V lost 4 bases to trimming and J lost 0 bases, with 6 bases between them. CDR3 in DNA: TGTGCCAGTAGTAGAACGGTGAACACTGAAGCTTTCTTT. It specifies CASSRTVNTEAFF.

The sample holds a few counts of this clone. The rearrangement uses TRBV6-6 and TRBJ1-1, with D unclear. The CDR3 has 13 residues. V lost 7 bases, J lost 4 bases, and 13 bases lay in between. Germline CDR1 and CDR2: MNHNY and SVGAGI (reference sequence). The CDR3 DNA reads as TGTGCCAGCACGGCACATCTCGGCACTGAAGCTTTCTTT. Translating gives CASTAHLGTEAFF.

This clone was recorded a few times. V is TRBV30 and J is TRBJ1-2; the match to TRBD1 covers 11 bases. V was clipped by 4 bases and J by 8 bases; unmatched bases: 6. CDR1 is GTSNPN and CDR2 is SVGIG in the germline V gene (reference sequence). This CDR3 comprises 13 residues. CDR3 sequence: CAWTQRTGGGYTF. The CDR3 DNA follows: TGTGCCTGGACCCAACGGACAGGGGGCGGCTACACCTTC.

The chain carries TRBV11-3 and TRBJ1-1; no clear D gene. The V end was cut by 1 base, the J end by 1 base, with 7 bases between. The CDR3 contains 14 residues. Per the germline V gene, CDR1 is SGHNT and CDR2 is YENEEA. CDR3 region: CASSLASTNTEAFF. DNA of the CDR3: TGTGCCAGCAGCTTAGCTTCGACGAACACTGAAGCTTTCTTT.

This clone was seen many times. The chain recombines TRBV18 with TRBJ2-7, with TRBD2 matching over 9 bases. CDR1 is KGHSH and CDR2 is LQKENI in the germline V gene. The CDR3 sequence is 15 residues long. Losses at the gene ends were 3 bases for V and 0 bases for J; bases not matched to a gene: 3. The DNA for the CDR3 is TGTGCCAGCTCACCGGGTAGCGGGGGCTCCTACGAGCAGTACGTC. As protein: CASSPGSGGSYEQYV.

This clone was picked up a small number of times. The chain carries TRBV15 and TRBJ1-2; TRBD1 matches 7 bases. Germline V gives CDR1 LNHNV, CDR2 YYDKDF (reference sequence). CDR3 length equals 15 residues. Trimming at V came to 5 bases and at J to 4 bases, leaving 10 bases not matched to a gene. The CDR3 DNA reads as TGTGCCACCAGCTCAACGACAGGGTTGTCCTATGGCTACACCTTC. Its protein is CATSSTTGLSYGYTF. The complete variable domain, with remaining parts taken from reference TRBV15 and TRBJ1-2, reads DAMVIQNPRYQVTQFGKPVTLSCSQTLNHNVMYWYQQKSSQAPKLLFHYYDKDFNNEADTPDNFQSRRPNTSFCFLDIRSPGLGDTAMYLCATSSTTGLSYGYTFGSGTRLTVV.

The chain carries TRBV7-3 and TRBJ1-1, with 8 bases lining up with TRBD1. Germline assignment: CDR1 SGHTA and CDR2 FQGTGA. The CDR3 spans 15 residues. After removal of 2 bases from V and 4 bases from J, the junction contained 6 bases not matched to a gene. Here the CDR3 reads CASSLATGAATEAFF. In DNA form, the CDR3 reads TGTGCCAGCAGCTTAGCGACAGGGGCGGCCACTGAAGCTTTCTTT.